This paragraph reports one T cell receptor beta chain. The CDR3 runs to 16 residues. Looked up from germline, CDR1 is SEHNR and CDR2 is FQNEAQ (reference sequence). Trimming took 2 bases from V and 6 from J; bases not matched to a gene: 7. The entry originates in a study of blood T cell repertoires in COVID-19. As for the study in general: T cells, B-cell-depleted T cells, or PBMCs provided the cDNA or gDNA that served as material.

Sequenced by immunoSEQ multiplex PCR; TCRdb stores in-frame clones only, minus some. The table shows about 250,000 clones, with approximately 84% occurring only once. Sequences were obtained from peripheral blood. This clonotype was obtained from a man aged 45 to 65 with active or convalescent COVID-19. The chain links TRBV7-9 to TRBJ2-2; 9 bases are shared with TRBD1. The CDR3 protein is CASSLSRDREAGELFF. The CDR3 DNA follows: TGTGCCAGCAGCTTATCCCGGGACAGGGAGGCCGGGGAGCTGTTTTTT.